This entry is about one T cell receptor (beta chain). Random hexamers were used to reverse transcribe the RNA input (about 0.5 to 1 ug). The authors amplified TCR beta CDR3 across 54 Vbeta and 13 Jbeta using immunoSEQ multiplex PCR. TCRdb re-derived calls from the immunoSEQ multiplex PCR reads in MiXCR, one entry per CDR3 protein. The data show about 430,000 distinct CDR3 sequences, approximately 85% seen once. The source of the sample is a study of CD8 T cells in Susac syndrome. CD8+ and CD4+ blood T cells underwent TCR beta sequencing. Per the germline V gene, CDR1 is KGHDR and CDR2 is SFDVKD. The CDR3 is 16 residues long. Germline trimming cut 7 bases from V and 0 bases from J; bases unmatched to any gene: 9.

V is TRBV24-1 and J is TRBJ1-2, with 8 bases aligning to TRBD1. The source of this sequence is a human donor with multiple sclerosis. Sequenced input: CD8+ T cells from PBMCs. CDR3 nucleotides: TGTGCCACCAGCCAGACAGGGGATGAAGCTAACTATGGCTACACCTTC. This translates into CATSQTGDEANYGYTF.